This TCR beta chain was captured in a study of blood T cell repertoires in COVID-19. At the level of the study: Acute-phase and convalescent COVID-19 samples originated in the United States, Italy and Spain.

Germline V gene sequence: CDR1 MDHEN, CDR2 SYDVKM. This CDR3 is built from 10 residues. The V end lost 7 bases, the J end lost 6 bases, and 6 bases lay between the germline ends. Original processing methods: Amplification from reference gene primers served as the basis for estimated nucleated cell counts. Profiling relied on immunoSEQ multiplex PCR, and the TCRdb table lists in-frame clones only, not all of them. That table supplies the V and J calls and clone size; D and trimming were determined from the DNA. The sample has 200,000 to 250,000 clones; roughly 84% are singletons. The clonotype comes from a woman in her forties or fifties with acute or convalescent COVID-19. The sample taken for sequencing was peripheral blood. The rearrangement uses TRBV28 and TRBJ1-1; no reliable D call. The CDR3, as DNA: TGTGCCAGCACGGTGTCTGAAGCTTTCTTT. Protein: CASTVSEAFF.